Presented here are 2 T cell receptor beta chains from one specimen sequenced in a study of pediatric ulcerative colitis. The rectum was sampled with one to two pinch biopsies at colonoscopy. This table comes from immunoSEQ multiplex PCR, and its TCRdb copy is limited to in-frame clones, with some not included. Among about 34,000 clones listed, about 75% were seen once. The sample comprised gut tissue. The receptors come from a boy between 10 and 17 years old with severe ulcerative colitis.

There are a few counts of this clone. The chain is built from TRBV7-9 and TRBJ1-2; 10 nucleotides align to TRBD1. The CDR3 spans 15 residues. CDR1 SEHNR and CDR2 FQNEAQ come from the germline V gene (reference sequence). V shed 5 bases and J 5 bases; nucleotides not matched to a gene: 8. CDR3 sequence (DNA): TGTGCCAGCAGCCCCGGGACAGGGGTATGGTATGGCTACACCTTC. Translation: CASSPGTGVWYGYTF.

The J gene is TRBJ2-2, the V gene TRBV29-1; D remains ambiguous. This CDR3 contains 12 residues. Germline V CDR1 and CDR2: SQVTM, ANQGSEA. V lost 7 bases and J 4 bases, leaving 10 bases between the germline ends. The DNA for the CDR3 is TGCAGCGCCGACAAGGGCACCGGGGAGCTGTTTTTT. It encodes CSADKGTGELFF.